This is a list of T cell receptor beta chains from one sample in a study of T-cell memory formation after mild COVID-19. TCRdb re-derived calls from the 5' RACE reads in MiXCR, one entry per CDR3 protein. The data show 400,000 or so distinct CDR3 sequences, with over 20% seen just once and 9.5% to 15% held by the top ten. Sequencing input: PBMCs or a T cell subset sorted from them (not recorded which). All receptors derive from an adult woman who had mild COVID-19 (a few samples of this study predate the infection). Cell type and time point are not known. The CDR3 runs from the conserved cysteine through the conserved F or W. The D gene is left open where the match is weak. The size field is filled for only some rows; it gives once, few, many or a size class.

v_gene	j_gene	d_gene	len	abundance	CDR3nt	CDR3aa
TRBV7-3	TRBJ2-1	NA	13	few	TGTGCCAGCAGCGTAACGAGCCGGGACCCAAGAAGATTC	CASSVTSRDPRRF
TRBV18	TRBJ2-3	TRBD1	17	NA	TGTGCCAGCTCACCTTACCGGACAGGGAATTATGTAGGTACGCAGTATTTT	CASSPYRTGNYVGTQYF
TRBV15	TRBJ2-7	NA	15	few	TGTGCCACCAGCAGAGGGATAGGGGACGAAGGCGAGCAGTACTTC	CATSRGIGDEGEQYF
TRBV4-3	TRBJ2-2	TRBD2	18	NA	TGCGCCAGCAGCCAAGATCGGGCTAGCGGGGGGAACACCGGGGAGCTGTTTTTT	CASSQDRASGGNTGELFF
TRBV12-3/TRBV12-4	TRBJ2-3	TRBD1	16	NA	TGTGCCAGCAGCCGACCGGGACAGGGGATCGAGGATACGCAGTATTTT	CASSRPGQGIEDTQYF
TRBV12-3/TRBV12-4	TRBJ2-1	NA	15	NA	TGTGCCAGCAGTTTTAAGGGGGGGGCACACAATGAGCAGTTCTTC	CASSFKGGAHNEQFF
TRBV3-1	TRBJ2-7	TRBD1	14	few	TGTGCCAGCAGCCGCCGGGACAGGGCTCCCGAGCAGTACTTC	CASSRRDRAPEQYF
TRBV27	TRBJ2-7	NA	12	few	TGTGCCAGCACCCTAAGGGGAGGCGAGCAGTACTTC	CASTLRGGEQYF
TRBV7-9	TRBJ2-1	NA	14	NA	TGTGCCAGCAGCTTAGTTGCGATTAACAATGAGCAGTTCTTC	CASSLVAINNEQFF
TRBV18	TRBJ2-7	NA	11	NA	TGTGCCAGCAGCAGGCAGGGCGAGCAGTACTTC	CASSRQGEQYF
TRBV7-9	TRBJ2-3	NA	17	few	TGTGCCAGCAGCGATACCCGAGACTGGAAAAGCACAGATACGCAGTATTTT	CASSDTRDWKSTDTQYF
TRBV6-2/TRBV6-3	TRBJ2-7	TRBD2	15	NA	TGTGCCAGCAGTCCGCCGGGACTAGCATCGGGCGAGCAGTACTTC	CASSPPGLASGEQYF
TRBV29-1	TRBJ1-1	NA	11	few	TGCAGCGTTGAAGATTCCGGTGAAGCTTTCTTT	CSVEDSGEAFF
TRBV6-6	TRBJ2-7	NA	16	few	TGTGCCAGCAGTTACTCGACAAGCAGGCACCTACGAGGGCAGTACTTC	CASSYSTSRHLRGQYF
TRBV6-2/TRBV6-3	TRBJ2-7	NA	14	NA	TGTGCCAGCAGTTACGTGGAGGGTTCCTACGAGCAGTACTTC	CASSYVEGSYEQYF